This is a list of T cell receptor beta chains from one sample in a study of cytomegalovirus exposure and HLA in healthy donors. The data were produced by immunoSEQ multiplex PCR, yet TCRdb's version contains in-frame clones alone and is incomplete. The sample carries some 140,000 clones, 70% to 90% recorded once. Sequenced: PBMCs. The receptors were gathered from a man aged 18 to 29 in good health and CMV-seronegative. The CDR3 runs from the conserved cysteine through the conserved F or W. The order of the fields is J gene, V gene, clone size, D gene, CDR3 DNA, CDR3 protein. D genes are given only for firm matches. Clone sizes are given selectively: once, few, many, or a class where the clone is expanded.

j_call: TRBJ2-1; v_call: TRBV27; clone_size: NA; d_call: TRBD1; cdr3_nt: TGTGCCAGCAGTACGGACAGGGGCAATGAGCAGTTCTTC; cdr3_aa: CASSTDRGNEQFF
j_call: TRBJ2-3; v_call: TRBV18; clone_size: NA; d_call: NA; cdr3_nt: TGTGCCAGCTCATCAGGTGCGGGAACCCCTCGCACAGATACGCAGTATTTT; cdr3_aa: CASSSGAGTPRTDTQYF
j_call: TRBJ1-1; v_call: TRBV27; clone_size: NA; d_call: TRBD1; cdr3_nt: TGTGCCAGCAGTTGGACAGGGCTGGGCACTGAAGCTTTCTTT; cdr3_aa: CASSWTGLGTEAFF
j_call: TRBJ2-1; v_call: TRBV10-1; clone_size: NA; d_call: NA; cdr3_nt: TGCGCCAGCAGTGAGTCTGCCTACTCCTACAATGAGCAGTTCTTC; cdr3_aa: CASSESAYSYNEQFF
j_call: TRBJ2-7; v_call: TRBV18; clone_size: NA; d_call: TRBD1; cdr3_nt: TGTGCCAGCTCAGGGGGCACGTCCGGGACAGGGGTCGACGAGCAGTACTTC; cdr3_aa: CASSGGTSGTGVDEQYF
j_call: TRBJ2-5; v_call: TRBV18; clone_size: NA; d_call: NA; cdr3_nt: TGTGCCAGCTCACCATCATACGTTGTCGGGGAAGAGACCCAGTACTTC; cdr3_aa: CASSPSYVVGEETQYF
j_call: TRBJ2-7; v_call: TRBV11-2; clone_size: once; d_call: NA; cdr3_nt: TGTGCCAGCAGCTTAGCGTTTACGGTAGCAGTCCCCTACGAGCAGTACTTC; cdr3_aa: CASSLAFTVAVPYEQYF
j_call: TRBJ1-5; v_call: TRBV19; clone_size: NA; d_call: NA; cdr3_nt: TGTGCCAGTAGTAAGGGGCCAAACAATAGCAATCAGCCCCAGCATTTT; cdr3_aa: CASSKGPNNSNQPQHF
j_call: TRBJ1-2; v_call: TRBV28; clone_size: NA; d_call: NA; cdr3_nt: TGTGCCAGCAGTTTAATACAGAACTATGGCTACACCTTC; cdr3_aa: CASSLIQNYGYTF
j_call: TRBJ2-7; v_call: TRBV5-1; clone_size: few; d_call: NA; cdr3_nt: TGCGCCAGCAGCCTTCAGGGGTCGACCTACGAGCAGTACTTC; cdr3_aa: CASSLQGSTYEQYF